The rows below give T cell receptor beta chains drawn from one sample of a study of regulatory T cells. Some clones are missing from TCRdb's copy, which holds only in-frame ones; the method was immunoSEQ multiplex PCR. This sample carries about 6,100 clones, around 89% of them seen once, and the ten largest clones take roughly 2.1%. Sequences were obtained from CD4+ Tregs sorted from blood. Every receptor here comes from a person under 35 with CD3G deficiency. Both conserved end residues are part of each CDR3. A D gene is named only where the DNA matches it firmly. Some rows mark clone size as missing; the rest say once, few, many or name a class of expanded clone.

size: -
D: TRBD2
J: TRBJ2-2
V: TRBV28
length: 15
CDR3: CASSTSSGRTGELFF
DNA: TGTGCCAGCAGTACGAGTAGCGGGAGGACCGGGGAGCTGTTTTTT

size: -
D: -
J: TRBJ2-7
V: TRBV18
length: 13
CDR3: CASSPRQDGEQYF
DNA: TGTGCCAGCTCACCTCGCCAGGATGGAGAGCAGTACTTC

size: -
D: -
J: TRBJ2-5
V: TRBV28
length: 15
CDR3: CASSSPTLGSETQYF
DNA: TGTGCCAGCAGTTCCCCGACACTAGGTTCGGAGACCCAGTACTTC

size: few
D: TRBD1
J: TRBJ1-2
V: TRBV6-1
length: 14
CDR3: CASSGPGQGHGYTF
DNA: TGTGCCAGCAGTGGACCGGGACAGGGACATGGCTACACCTTC

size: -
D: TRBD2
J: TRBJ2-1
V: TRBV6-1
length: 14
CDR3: CASMISGRASEQFF
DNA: TGTGCCAGCATGATTAGCGGGAGGGCCTCTGAGCAGTTCTTC

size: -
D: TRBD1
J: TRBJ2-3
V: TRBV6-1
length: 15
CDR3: CASSQDRGVTDTQYF
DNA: TGTGCCAGCAGCCAAGACAGGGGGGTTACAGATACGCAGTATTTT

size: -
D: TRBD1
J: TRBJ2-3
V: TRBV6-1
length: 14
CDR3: CASSELRGPDTQYF
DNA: TGTGCCAGCAGTGAATTAAGGGGGCCAGATACGCAGTATTTT

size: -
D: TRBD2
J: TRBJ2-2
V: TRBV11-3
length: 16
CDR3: CASSLDWASGTGELFF
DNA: TGTGCCAGCAGCTTAGATTGGGCTAGCGGGACCGGGGAGCTGTTTTTT

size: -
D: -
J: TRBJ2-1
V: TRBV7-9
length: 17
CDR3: CASSLFTSFISYNEQFF
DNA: TGTGCCAGCAGCTTATTTACCAGTTTCATCTCCTACAATGAGCAGTTCTTC

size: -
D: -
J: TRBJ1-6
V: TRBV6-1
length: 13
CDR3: CASSVRGQSPLHF
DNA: TGTGCCAGCAGTGTGAGGGGACAATCACCCCTCCACTTT

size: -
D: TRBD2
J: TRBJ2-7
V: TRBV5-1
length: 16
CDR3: CASSSHLGSGASEQYF
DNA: TGCGCCAGCAGCTCACACTTGGGCAGCGGGGCCTCCGAGCAGTACTTC

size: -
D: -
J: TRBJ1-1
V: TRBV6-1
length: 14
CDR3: CASSEGGHYTEAFF
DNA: TGTGCCAGCAGTGAAGGGGGGCATTACACTGAAGCTTTCTTT

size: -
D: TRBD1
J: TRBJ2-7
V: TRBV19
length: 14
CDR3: CASSPRTGDHEQYF
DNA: TGTGCCAGTAGTCCGAGGACAGGGGATCACGAGCAGTACTTC

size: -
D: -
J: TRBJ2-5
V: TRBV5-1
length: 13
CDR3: CASSSGPWETQYF
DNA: TGCGCCAGCAGTTCGGGGCCGTGGGAGACCCAGTACTTC

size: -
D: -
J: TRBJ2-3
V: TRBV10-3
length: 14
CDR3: CAIRRDSAADTQYF
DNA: TGTGCCATCAGACGGGATAGCGCGGCAGATACGCAGTATTTT

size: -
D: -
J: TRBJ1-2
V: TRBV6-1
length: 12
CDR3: CASKSPGGGYTF
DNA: TGTGCCAGCAAATCGCCCGGGGGTGGCTACACCTTC

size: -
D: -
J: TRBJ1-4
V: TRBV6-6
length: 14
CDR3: CASSYGQGAEKLFF
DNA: TGTGCCAGCAGTTACGGTCAGGGAGCTGAAAAACTGTTTTTT

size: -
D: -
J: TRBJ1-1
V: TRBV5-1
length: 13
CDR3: CASSLATGFEAFF
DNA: TGCGCCAGCAGCTTGGCGACAGGTTTTGAAGCTTTCTTT

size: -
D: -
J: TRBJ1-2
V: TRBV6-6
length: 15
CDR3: CASTFLPGAGHGYTF
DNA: TGTGCCAGCACTTTTCTTCCTGGGGCAGGGCATGGCTACACCTTC

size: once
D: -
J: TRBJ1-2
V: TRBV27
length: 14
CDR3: CASSLSGRVRGYTF
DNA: TGTGCCAGCAGTTTATCCGGACGAGTCCGTGGCTACACCTTC

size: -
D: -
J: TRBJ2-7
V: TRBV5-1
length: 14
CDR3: CASSFHTGLYEQYF
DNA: TGCGCCAGCAGCTTCCATACAGGGCTCTACGAGCAGTACTTC

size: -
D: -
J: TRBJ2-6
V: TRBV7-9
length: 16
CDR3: CASSPGRTSGANVLTF
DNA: TGTGCCAGCAGCCCAGGACGGACCTCTGGGGCCAACGTCCTGACTTTC

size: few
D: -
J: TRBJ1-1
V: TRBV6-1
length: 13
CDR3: CASSQEPDTEAFF
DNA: TGTGCCAGCAGTCAGGAGCCAGACACTGAAGCTTTCTTT

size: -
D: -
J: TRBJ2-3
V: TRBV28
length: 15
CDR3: CASSLLAVSTDTQYF
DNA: TGTGCCAGCAGTTTGCTAGCCGTTAGCACAGATACGCAGTATTTT

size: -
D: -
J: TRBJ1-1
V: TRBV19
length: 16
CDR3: CASKGGRHGMNTEAFF
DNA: TGTGCCAGTAAGGGAGGGAGGCATGGCATGAACACTGAAGCTTTCTTT

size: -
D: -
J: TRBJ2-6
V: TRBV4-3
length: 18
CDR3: CASSQATRGISGANVLTF
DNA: TGCGCCAGCAGCCAGGCAACCCGAGGGATTTCTGGGGCCAACGTCCTGACTTTC

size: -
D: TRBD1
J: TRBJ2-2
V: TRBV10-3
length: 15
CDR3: CAISRDRENTGELFF
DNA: TGTGCCATCAGCCGGGACAGGGAGAACACCGGGGAGCTGTTTTTT

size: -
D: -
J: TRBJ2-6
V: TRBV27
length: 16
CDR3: CASSPIQPSGANVLTF
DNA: TGTGCCAGCAGTCCTATACAGCCGTCTGGGGCCAACGTCCTGACTTTC

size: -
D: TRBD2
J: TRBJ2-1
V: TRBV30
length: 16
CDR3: CAWGDSSGRGVSEQFF
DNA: TGTGCCTGGGGTGACTCTAGCGGGAGAGGGGTGAGTGAGCAGTTCTTC

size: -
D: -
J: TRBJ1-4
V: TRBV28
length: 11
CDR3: CASRNNEKLFF
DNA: TGTGCCAGCAGAAATAATGAAAAACTGTTTTTT

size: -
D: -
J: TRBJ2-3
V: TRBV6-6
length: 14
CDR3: CASSYWVRSSTQYF
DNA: TGTGCCAGCAGTTACTGGGTTCGGAGTAGCACGCAGTATTTT

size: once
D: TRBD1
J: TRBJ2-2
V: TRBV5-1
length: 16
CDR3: CASSHGQGRNTGELFF
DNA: TGCGCCAGCAGCCATGGACAGGGCCGGAACACCGGGGAGCTGTTTTTT

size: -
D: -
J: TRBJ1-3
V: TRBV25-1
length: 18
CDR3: CASSPEGSRTKPGNTIYF
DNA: TGTGCCAGCAGCCCCGAGGGCAGTCGGACGAAGCCGGGAAACACCATATATTTT

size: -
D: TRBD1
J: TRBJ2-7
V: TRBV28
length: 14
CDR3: CASSSPGQHYEQYF
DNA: TGTGCCAGCAGTTCACCGGGACAGCACTACGAGCAGTACTTC

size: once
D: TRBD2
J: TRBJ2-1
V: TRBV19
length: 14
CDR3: CASSVSGVYNEQFF
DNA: TGTGCCAGTAGTGTAAGCGGGGTTTACAATGAGCAGTTCTTC

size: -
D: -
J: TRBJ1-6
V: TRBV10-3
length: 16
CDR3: CAISESMARGHSPLHF
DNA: TGTGCCATCAGTGAGTCGATGGCACGGGGGCATTCACCCCTCCACTTT

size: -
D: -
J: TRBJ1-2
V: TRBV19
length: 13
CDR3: CASSIGSVYGYTF
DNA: TGTGCCAGTAGTATCGGCAGCGTCTATGGCTACACCTTC

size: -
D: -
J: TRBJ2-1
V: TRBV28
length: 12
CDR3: CASSPSYNEQFF
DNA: TGTGCCAGCAGTCCTTCCTACAATGAGCAGTTCTTC

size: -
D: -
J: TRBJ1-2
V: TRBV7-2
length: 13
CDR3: CASSRRRGDGYTF
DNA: TGTGCCAGCTCACGGAGGAGGGGAGATGGCTACACCTTC

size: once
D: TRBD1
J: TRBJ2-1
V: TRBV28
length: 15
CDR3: CASSPPGQGSHEQFF
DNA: TGTGCCAGCAGCCCACCGGGACAGGGGTCCCATGAGCAGTTCTTC

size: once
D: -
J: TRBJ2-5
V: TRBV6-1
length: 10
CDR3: CASGRETQYF
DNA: TGTGCCAGCGGGAGAGAGACCCAGTACTTC

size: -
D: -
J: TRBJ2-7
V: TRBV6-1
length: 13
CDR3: CASSVRDNYEQYF
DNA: TGTGCCAGCAGTGTCCGGGATAACTACGAGCAGTACTTC

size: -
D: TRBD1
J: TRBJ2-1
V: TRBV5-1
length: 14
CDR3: CASRRDREYNEQFF
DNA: TGCGCCAGCAGGCGGGACAGGGAGTACAATGAGCAGTTCTTC

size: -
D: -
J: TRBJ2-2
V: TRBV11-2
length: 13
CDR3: CASSSGAGGELFF
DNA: TGTGCCAGCAGCTCCGGAGCGGGCGGGGAGCTGTTTTTT

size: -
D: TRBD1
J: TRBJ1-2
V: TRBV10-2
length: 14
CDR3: CASSRDRGGYGYTF
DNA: TGCGCCAGCAGTCGGGACAGGGGTGGCTATGGCTACACCTTC

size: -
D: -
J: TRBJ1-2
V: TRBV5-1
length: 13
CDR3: CASSQGANYGYTF
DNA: TGCGCCAGCAGCCAAGGGGCGAACTATGGCTACACCTTC

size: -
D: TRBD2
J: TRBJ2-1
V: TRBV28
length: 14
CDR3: CATMEAGGPYEQFF
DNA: TGTGCCACCATGGAGGCGGGAGGGCCATATGAGCAGTTCTTC

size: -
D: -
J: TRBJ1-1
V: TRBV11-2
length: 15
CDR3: CASSLAGRKNTEAFF
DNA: TGTGCCAGCAGCTTAGCGGGCAGAAAGAACACTGAAGCTTTCTTT

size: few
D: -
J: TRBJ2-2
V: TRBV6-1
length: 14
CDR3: CASSSHREDGELFF
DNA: TGTGCCAGCAGTTCCCACAGGGAGGACGGGGAGCTGTTTTTT

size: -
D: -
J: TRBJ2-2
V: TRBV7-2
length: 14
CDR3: CASSLDWNTGELFF
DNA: TGTGCCAGCAGCTTAGATTGGAACACCGGGGAGCTGTTTTTT

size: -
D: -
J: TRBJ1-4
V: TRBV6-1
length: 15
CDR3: CASSEWASVNEKLFF
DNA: TGTGCCAGCAGTGAATGGGCGTCGGTTAATGAAAAACTGTTTTTT

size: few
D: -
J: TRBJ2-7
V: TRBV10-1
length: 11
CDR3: CASSEIYEQYF
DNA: TGCGCCAGCAGTGAGATCTACGAGCAGTACTTC

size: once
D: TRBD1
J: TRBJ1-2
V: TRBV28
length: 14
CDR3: CATNRDRGSRGYTF
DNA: TGTGCCACCAACCGAGACAGGGGGTCTCGAGGCTACACCTTC